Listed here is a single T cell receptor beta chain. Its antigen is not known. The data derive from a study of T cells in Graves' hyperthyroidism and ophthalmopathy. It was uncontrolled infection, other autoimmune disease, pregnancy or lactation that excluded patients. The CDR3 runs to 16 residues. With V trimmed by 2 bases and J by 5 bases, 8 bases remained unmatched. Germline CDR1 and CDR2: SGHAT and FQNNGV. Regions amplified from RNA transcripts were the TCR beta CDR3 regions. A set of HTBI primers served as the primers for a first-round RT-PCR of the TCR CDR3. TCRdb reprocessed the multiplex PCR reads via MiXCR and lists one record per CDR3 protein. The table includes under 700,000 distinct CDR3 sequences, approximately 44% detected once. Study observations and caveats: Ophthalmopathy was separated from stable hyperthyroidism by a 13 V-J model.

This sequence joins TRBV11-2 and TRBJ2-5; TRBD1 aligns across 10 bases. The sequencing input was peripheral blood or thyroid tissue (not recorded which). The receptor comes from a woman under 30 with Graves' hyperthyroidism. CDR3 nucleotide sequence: TGTGCCAGCAGCTTACCCAGACAGGGGGCCTATGAGACCCAGTACTTC. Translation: CASSLPRQGAYETQYF.